This T cell receptor (beta chain) derives from a study of T cells in Graves' hyperthyroidism and ophthalmopathy. General study results and limits: Most thyroid clonotypes expanded above 0.001 were also detected in blood. The model identified upcoming ophthalmopathy a median roughly 6.5 months ahead of onset.

Graves' hyperthyroidism is called stable when ophthalmopathy does not progress within 18 months. Source material for PBMCs was more than 7.5 ml fresh peripheral blood. TCR beta CDR3 sequences were amplified from RNA transcripts. The HTBI primer set was used in a first-round RT-PCR of the TCR CDR3. Each CDR3 protein gets one entry after TCRdb re-called the multiplex PCR reads with MiXCR. The sample has 380,000 or so distinct CDR3 sequences, 11% to 15% seen once. Germline-derived CDR1 and CDR2 are SGHVS and FQNEAQ. This CDR3 has 15 residues. Trimming stripped 5 bases from V and 8 bases from J, with 18 bases between. This clonotype appeared many times. Its antigen is not known.

The V call is TRBV7-8, the J call TRBJ1-4; tentative D call: TRBD1 (5 bases). The TCR was taken from a woman aged 25 to 39 with Graves' hyperthyroidism. What was sequenced was blood. CDR3 in amino acids: CASSPSRARREKLFF. DNA of the CDR3: TGTGCCAGCAGCCCCTCCAGGGCCCGACGCGAAAAACTGTTTTTT.